These T cell receptor beta chains were read from a single sample in a study of OX40 agonist ivuxolimab in advanced cancers. TCRdb's copy holds only in-frame clones and misses some; the assay was immunoSEQ multiplex PCR. The sample records roughly 26,000 clones, 88% being singletons. The sequencing used CD4+ or CD8+ T cells sorted from blood, collected in a trial of the OX40 agonist ivuxolimab. These receptors were taken from an adult with an advanced solid tumor such as melanoma, head and neck, liver or kidney cancer. Each CDR3 is given with its conserved first and last residue. A D gene is named only where the DNA matches it firmly. Clone size is shown for a subset of rows, as once, few, many or a class of expanded clone.

>.|.|TRBJ1-5|TRBV4-1
CASSQQGSNQPQHF
TGCGCCAGCAGCCAACAGGGGTCGAATCAGCCCCAGCATTTT
>TRBD1|.|TRBJ2-7|TRBV5-1
CASSWSGGEQYF
TGCGCCAGCAGCTGGTCAGGGGGAGAGCAGTACTTC
>.|.|TRBJ1-5|TRBV7-3
CASSLTSGKYGNQPQHF
TGTGCCAGCAGCTTAACGTCGGGGAAATACGGCAATCAGCCCCAGCATTTT
>.|.|TRBJ1-3|TRBV19
CASSPDMSGGAIPLPGNTIYF
TGTGCCAGTAGTCCGGACATGAGCGGGGGGGCCATTCCGCTTCCTGGAAACACCATATATTTT
>.|.|TRBJ2-3|TRBV7-2
CASSLAGAIADTQYF
TGTGCCAGCAGCTTAGCGGGGGCCATAGCAGATACGCAGTATTTT
>.|.|TRBJ2-7|TRBV5-1
CASSLDGGPYEQYF
TGCGCCAGCAGCCTGGACGGGGGTCCCTACGAGCAGTACTTC
>TRBD1|.|TRBJ2-3|TRBV27
CASSLAGTGATDTQYF
TGTGCCAGCAGTTTGGCCGGGACAGGGGCCACAGATACGCAGTATTTT
>.|.|TRBJ2-7|TRBV7-6
CASSLVAGVDEQYF
TGTGCCAGCAGCTTAGTGGCAGGTGTGGACGAGCAGTACTTC
>TRBD1|.|TRBJ1-1|TRBV5-8
CASSWPWDRVAQAFF
TGTGCCAGCAGCTGGCCGTGGGACAGGGTAGCTCAAGCTTTCTTT
>TRBD1|.|TRBJ2-7|TRBV5-4
CASSQDRDSWSREQYF
TGCGCCAGCAGCCAAGATAGGGACAGTTGGAGTCGAGAGCAGTACTTC
>.|medium-sized|TRBJ1-5|TRBV5-4
CASSLAGDGQPQHF
TGTGCCAGCAGCTTGGCCGGGGACGGTCAGCCCCAGCATTTT
>.|.|TRBJ1-4|TRBV5-6
CASSLVQGQDEKLFF
TGTGCCAGCAGCTTGGTCCAGGGCCAGGATGAAAAACTGTTTTTT
>TRBD2|once|TRBJ2-3|TRBV7-9
CASSPTSGTDTQYF
TGTGCCAGCAGCCCAACTAGCGGCACAGATACGCAGTATTTT
>.|.|TRBJ1-3|TRBV4-1
CASSQDRGSSGNTIYF
TGCGCCAGCAGCCAAGATCGGGGGAGCTCTGGAAACACCATATATTTT
>.|.|TRBJ2-7|TRBV7-8
CASSLGQGLYEQYF
TGTGCCAGCAGCTTAGGACAGGGACTCTACGAGCAGTACTTC
>TRBD2|.|TRBJ2-7|TRBV28
CASSLGLAGVSSYEQYF
TGTGCCAGCAGTTTGGGGCTAGCGGGGGTTAGCTCCTACGAGCAGTACTTC
>.|few|TRBJ1-1|TRBV27
CASSLNGGTEAFF
TGTGCCAGCAGTTTAAACGGAGGGACTGAAGCTTTCTTT
>TRBD1|.|TRBJ1-2|TRBV4-1
CASSQVGQDFWGYTF
TGCGCCAGCAGCCAAGTAGGACAGGACTTTTGGGGCTACACCTTC
>.|once|TRBJ2-7|TRBV19
CASSIEARITYEQYF
TGTGCCAGTAGTATAGAGGCCAGAATAACCTACGAGCAGTACTTC
>.|.|TRBJ2-7|TRBV5-4
CASSSGTTYEQYF
TGTGCCAGCAGCTCCGGGACAACCTACGAGCAGTACTTC
>TRBD2|.|TRBJ2-7|TRBV4-1
CASSQDSLAGSYEQYF
TGCGCCAGCAGCCAAGACAGCCTAGCGGGTTCCTACGAGCAGTACTTC
>.|.|TRBJ1-2|TRBV4-1
CASSQKTDGYTF
TGCGCCAGCAGCCAAAAGACAGATGGCTACACCTTC
>TRBD1|few|TRBJ2-2|TRBV2
CASRDRAGELFF
TGTGCCAGCAGGGACAGGGCCGGGGAGCTGTTTTTT
>.|.|TRBJ1-2|TRBV19
CASSIGGLTNYGYTF
TGTGCCAGTAGTATTGGAGGTCTTACTAACTATGGCTACACCTTT
>.|.|TRBJ2-1|TRBV20-1
CSAREVREQFF
TGCAGTGCTAGAGAGGTCCGGGAGCAGTTCTTC
>.|.|TRBJ2-7|TRBV30
CAWDRDGQVYF
TGTGCCTGGGATAGGGACGGCCAGGTTTACTTC
>.|.|TRBJ2-7|TRBV4-2
CASSQDSGDRAFEQYF
TGTGCCAGCAGCCAAGATAGCGGGGACAGGGCCTTCGAGCAGTACTTC
>.|.|TRBJ2-2|TRBV27
CASSFQDYTGELFF
TGTGCCAGCAGTTTTCAGGACTACACCGGGGAGCTGTTTTTT
>.|.|TRBJ1-5|TRBV7-2
CASSPRGQPQHF
TGTGCCAGCAGCCCCCGGGGCCAGCCCCAGCATTTT
>.|.|TRBJ1-2|TRBV4-3
CASSPGIAGGYGYTF
TGCGCCAGCAGCCCCGGGATAGCTGGAGGCTATGGCTACACCTTC
>.|.|TRBJ2-5|TRBV6-4
CASWWTPGGKETQYF
TGTGCCAGCTGGTGGACCCCCGGGGGAAAAGAGACCCAGTACTTC
>.|.|TRBJ2-4|TRBV15
CATSRDMGNIQYF
TGTGCCACCAGCAGAGATATGGGTAACATTCAGTACTTC
>TRBD1|.|TRBJ1-2|TRBV2
CASSPDRVGYTF
TGTGCCAGCAGTCCGGACAGGGTCGGCTACACCTTC
>.|.|TRBJ2-7|TRBV6-8
CAGTTGLEQYF
TGTGCCGGGACGACAGGACTGGAGCAGTACTTC
>.|.|TRBJ1-4|TRBV19
CASSMMFADSEKLFF
TGTGCCAGTAGTATGATGTTCGCGGACAGCGAAAAACTGTTTTTT
>.|.|TRBJ2-1|TRBV9
CASSVGWGSNEQFF
TGTGCCAGCAGCGTAGGATGGGGCTCAAATGAGCAGTTCTTC
>.|.|TRBJ2-7|TRBV10-1
CASSESGFPRHTYEQYF
TGCGCCAGCAGTGAGTCGGGGTTCCCTCGCCACACCTACGAGCAGTACTTC
>.|.|TRBJ1-1|TRBV5-8
CASSLTVNTEAFF
TGTGCCAGCAGCTTGACGGTAAACACTGAAGCTTTCTTT
>.|.|TRBJ2-3|TRBV9
CASSDPRGVGALSTDTQYF
TGTGCCAGCAGCGATCCGAGGGGCGTGGGGGCCCTAAGCACAGATACGCAGTATTTT
>.|.|TRBJ2-7|TRBV5-4
CASSLWTAAYEQYF
TGTGCCAGCAGCTTGTGGACCGCTGCCTACGAGCAGTACTTC
>TRBD2|.|TRBJ2-3|TRBV29-1
CSALKTSGPSTDTQYF
TGCAGCGCGCTGAAAACTAGCGGGCCTAGCACAGATACGCAGTATTTT
>.|.|TRBJ2-1|TRBV7-6
CASSLEATSNEQFF
TGTGCCAGCAGCTTAGAAGCGACTTCTAATGAGCAGTTCTTC
>.|.|TRBJ2-7|TRBV27
CASSLSTGSRDEQYF
TGTGCCAGCAGTTTATCCACAGGGAGCCGGGACGAGCAGTACTTC
>.|.|TRBJ2-1|TRBV6-5
CASSPGPMLEQFF
TGTGCCAGCAGTCCCGGCCCTATGCTCGAGCAGTTCTTC
>.|.|TRBJ2-2|TRBV11-3
CASSLKYTGELFF
TGTGCCAGCAGCTTAAAGTACACCGGGGAGCTGTTTTTT
>.|.|TRBJ2-6|TRBV7-6
CASSPAFDGISGANVLTF
TGTGCCAGCAGCCCAGCCTTTGACGGGATCTCTGGGGCCAACGTCCTGACTTTC
>.|.|TRBJ1-4|TRBV28
CASISLLPGRTNEKLFF
TGTGCCAGCATCAGCTTGCTCCCCGGGCGGACTAATGAAAAACTGTTTTTT
>.|.|TRBJ1-5|TRBV27
CASSLGGGNQPQHF
TGTGCCAGCAGTTTAGGAGGGGGCAATCAGCCCCAGCATTTT
>.|once|TRBJ2-2|TRBV9
CASSGLGVTNTGELFF
TGTGCCAGCAGCGGCTTGGGGGTTACGAACACCGGGGAGCTGTTTTTT
>.|.|TRBJ2-3|TRBV30
CAWSSGARKYTQYF
TGTGCCTGGAGTTCGGGGGCCAGGAAATATACGCAGTATTTT
>.|.|TRBJ2-1|TRBV9
CASSAIGDATNEQFF
TGTGCCAGCAGCGCTATAGGGGACGCCACCAATGAGCAGTTCTTC
>TRBD1|.|TRBJ1-2|TRBV25-1
CASSEFFPGQANYGYTF
TGTGCCAGCAGTGAGTTTTTCCCGGGACAGGCCAACTATGGCTACACCTTC
>TRBD1|once|TRBJ1-1|TRBV5-1
CASSFFPGTENTEAFF
TGCGCCAGCAGCTTTTTTCCCGGGACAGAGAACACTGAAGCTTTCTTT
>.|.|TRBJ1-1|TRBV12-5
CASGFVWAGGPLEAFF
TGTGCTAGTGGTTTTGTCTGGGCGGGAGGGCCCCTTGAAGCTTTCTTT
>.|.|TRBJ1-2|TRBV9
CASSVEGRGYTF
TGTGCCAGCAGCGTTGAGGGGCGCGGCTACACCTTC